The 31 T cell receptor beta chains listed next were all sequenced from one sample in a study of T cells in Graves' hyperthyroidism and ophthalmopathy. TCR beta CDR3 regions were amplified from RNA transcripts. Initially, a first-round RT-PCR of the TCR CDR3 employed the HTBI primer set. Using its own MiXCR run on the multiplex PCR reads, TCRdb lists one record per CDR3 protein. The sample records fewer than 350,000 distinct CDR3 sequences, roughly 20% being singletons. The specimen sequenced was blood. Every receptor here comes from a woman between 35 and 50 years old with Graves' ophthalmopathy.

This clonotype occurred many times. The CDR3 DNA reads TGTGCCAGCAGTCGGGGACTAGGCTCCGTCTCCGAGCAGTACTTC. This codes for CASSRGLGSVSEQYF. The chain couples TRBV28 to TRBJ2-7, with 8 bases matching TRBD2. With V trimmed by 5 bases and J by 6 bases, 12 bases remained unmatched. The CDR3 sequence is 15 residues long. CDR1 and CDR2 (germline): MDHEN, SYDVKM.

This clonotype has at least ten counts. V usage is TRBV20-1 and J usage is TRBJ1-5; D gene ambiguous. Germline V CDR1 and CDR2: DFQATT, SNEGSKA (reference sequence). With 3 bases removed from V and 0 bases from J, the gap between germline ends came to 3 bases. The CDR3 is 12 amino acids. CDR3 DNA sequence: TGCAGTGCTAGCCCTAGCAATCAGCCCCAGCATTTT. This translates into CSASPSNQPQHF.

The chain carries TRBV6-1 and TRBJ1-2; 9 nucleotides align to TRBD1. The CDR3 has 14 residues. The trim removed 6 bases at V and 3 bases at J, leaving 5 bases unmatched. Germline V gene lookup returns CDR1 MNHNS and CDR2 SASEGT. The CDR3 reads CASSLGQGYYGYTF. The CDR3 DNA sequence: TGTGCCAGCAGCTTGGGACAGGGCTACTATGGCTACACCTTC.

The chain uses TRBV6-4 and TRBJ1-5; TRBD1 aligns across 9 bases. There are 13 residues in the CDR3. The germline V gene encodes CDR1 MRHNA and CDR2 SNTAGT. J lost 7 bases, V lost 11 bases, and 9 bases had no gene match. The CDR3 region has the DNA TGTGCCGCCAGGGACAGGGAGGAACAGCCCCAGCATTTT. The encoded protein is CAARDREEQPQHF.

The chain uses TRBV28 and TRBJ2-7; 15 bases agree with TRBD2. Losses at the gene ends were 4 bases for V and 4 bases for J; bases not matched to a gene: 14. CDR1 is MDHEN and CDR2 is SYDVKM in the germline V gene. The CDR3 loop spans 19 amino acids. The CDR3 protein is CASSSEHWTSGRAGYEQYF. DNA for the CDR3: TGTGCCAGCAGTTCCGAACACTGGACTAGCGGGAGGGCCGGGTACGAGCAGTACTTC. Using reference TRBV28 and TRBJ2-7 for the parts outside the CDR3, the full variable domain is DVKVTQSSRYLVKRTGEKVFLECVQDMDHENMFWYRQDPGLGLRLIYFSYDVKMKEKGDIPEGYSVSREKKERFSLILESASTNQTSMYLCASSSEHWTSGRAGYEQYFGPGTRLTVT.

This clonotype was counted at least ten times. The chain is built from TRBV6-5 and TRBJ2-7, with D possibly being TRBD1 (5 bases). This CDR3 has 12 amino acids. Per germline, CDR1 MNHEY and CDR2 SVGAGI. V dropped 6 bases and J dropped 5 bases, with 11 bases sitting between them. CDR3 sequence: CASRSQANEQYF. Written as DNA, the CDR3 is TGTGCCAGCAGGTCACAGGCAAACGAGCAGTACTTC.

V is TRBV6-1 and J is TRBJ1-5, with D perhaps matching TRBD1 (6 bases). The V gene lost 6 bases and the J gene lost 7 bases, with 13 bases spanning the gap. The germline gives CDR1 MNHNS, CDR2 SASEGT. The CDR3 length is 13 residues. The CDR3 bases are TGTGCCAGCAGACGACAGGTGGGGCAGCCCCAGCATTTT. This translates into CASRRQVGQPQHF.

A single count supports this clonotype. This chain links TRBV5-1 with TRBJ2-7; no firm D call. Germline CDR1 reads SGHRS; CDR2 reads YFSETQ. The CDR3 is 13 amino acids. Deletions cut 4 bases from V and 6 bases from J, with 14 bases between. CDR3 sequence reads: CASSTTLSGEQYF. The CDR3 nucleotides read TGCGCCAGCAGCACGACACTCTCTGGCGAGCAGTACTTC.

This clonotype was found many times. The V gene is TRBV20-1, the J gene TRBJ2-7; D might be TRBD1 or TRBD2, each matching 6 bases. The germline V and J ends were trimmed by 2 bases and 6 bases, with 26 bases remaining between them. Looked up from germline, CDR1 is DFQATT and CDR2 is SNEGSKA (reference sequence). The CDR3 extends over 17 amino acids. The CDR3 protein is CSARKPGSGGTRGEQYF. The CDR3 nucleotides read TGCAGTGCTAGAAAACCCGGGAGCGGCGGGACCAGGGGCGAGCAGTACTTC.

This clonotype was detected many times. The chain carries TRBV12-3 or TRBV12-4 and TRBJ1-2; 9 bases fit TRBD1. CDR3 size: 14 residues. J lost 8 bases, V lost 3 bases, and 7 bases had no gene match. CDR3 region: CASSFTGGARGYTF. The CDR3 DNA reads TGTGCCAGCAGTTTTACAGGGGGCGCGAGGGGCTACACCTTC.

This clonotype has a handful of counts. Sequence at one end of the junction differs from germline and may be a read error. The chain has TRBV12-3 or TRBV12-4 and TRBJ1-2, with D possibly matching TRBD1 (6 bases). The CDR3 has 17 residues. The CDR3 is CASSFYYPQGPHYGYIF. DNA for the CDR3: TGTGCCAGCAGTTTTTATTATCCACAGGGACCGCACTATGGCTACATCTTC.

This clonotype was counted ten times or more. The chain uses TRBV5-5 and TRBJ2-5, with 10 nucleotides matching TRBD1. Germline V CDR1 and CDR2: SGHKS, YYEKEE (reference sequence). This CDR3 is 14 amino acids long. Trimming at V came to 4 bases and at J to 2 bases, leaving 2 bases not matched to a gene. The DNA of the CDR3 is TGTGCCAGCAGCACGGGACAGGGGCAAGAGACCCAGTACTTC. Its translation is CASSTGQGQETQYF.

This clonotype was observed many times. This sequence joins TRBV19 and TRBJ1-1; no definite D call. From germline, CDR1 is LNHDA and CDR2 SQIVND (reference sequence). The V and J ends lost 1 base and 0 bases respectively, with 12 bases between them. The CDR3 sequence is 16 residues long. The CDR3 bases are TGTGCCAGTAGTATAGTGGGCGGAAACATGAACACTGAAGCTTTCTTT. Translating it yields CASSIVGGNMNTEAFF.

This clonotype has ten or more counts. V and J are TRBV6-1 and TRBJ1-6, with D tentatively TRBD1 (6 bases). Trimming took 6 bases from V and 0 from J, leaving 12 bases between them. The CDR3 has 16 residues. Germline CDR1 and CDR2: MNHNS and SASEGT. CDR3 in amino acids: CASRGGQSSYNSPLHF. The CDR3 bases are TGTGCCAGCAGGGGTGGACAGAGCTCCTATAATTCACCCCTCCACTTT.

This clonotype was seen at least ten times. The rearrangement links TRBV6-2 or TRBV6-3 to TRBJ1-5; 9 bases align to TRBD1. Per the germline V gene, CDR1 is MNHEY and CDR2 is SVGEGT. This CDR3 has 16 residues. V lost 2 bases and J lost 5; bases outside the gene matches: 7. The CDR3, as DNA: TGTGCCAGCAGTTACGGGGACAGGGAAGGAGATCAGCCCCAGCATTTT. This translates into CASSYGDREGDQPQHF.

At least ten counts were recorded for this clonotype. The gene calls are TRBV5-1 and TRBJ2-7, with D perhaps being TRBD1 or TRBD2 (6 bases each). Germline V gene data show CDR1 as SGHRS and CDR2 as YFSETQ. Trimming left V 6 bases short and J 5 bases short, with 15 bases between. CDR3 size: 13 residues. The CDR3 DNA is TGCGCCAGCACTCCGGTCGGGGGCCACGAGCAGTACTTC. Amino acid sequence: CASTPVGGHEQYF.

This clonotype occurred many times. The chain carries TRBV28 and TRBJ1-6; 9 nucleotides line up with TRBD1. CDR3 length: 16 residues. CDR1 and CDR2 from the germline V gene are MDHEN and SYDVKM. V lost 5 bases, J lost 10 bases, and 12 bases stayed unmatched. Written as DNA, the CDR3 is TGTGCCAGCAGTCCACACCAAGGACAGGGGTACTCACCCCTCCACTTT. Protein product: CASSPHQGQGYSPLHF.

This clonotype has at least ten counts. This CDR3 is CAWSLTESSYEQYF. DNA of the CDR3: TGTGCCTGGAGTCTCACGGAGAGCTCCTACGAGCAGTACTTC. The chain joins TRBV30 to TRBJ2-7; D gene unclear. Germline V CDR1 and CDR2: GTSNPN, SVGIG (reference sequence). The CDR3 is 14 amino acids. V dropped 2 bases and J dropped 0 bases, with 11 bases sitting between them.

This clonotype has a count of ten or more. The chain couples TRBV27 to TRBJ2-7, with 7 bases lining up with TRBD1. The V segment lost 6 bases and the J segment 3 bases; nucleotides outside the gene matches: 11. The CDR3 is made up of 15 amino acids. CDR1 and CDR2 (germline): MNHEY, SMNVEV (reference sequence). The CDR3 DNA is TGTGCCAGCAGATCACAGGGGAGCAAGGACTACGAGCAGTACTTC. Its translation: CASRSQGSKDYEQYF.

This clonotype was seen ten or more times. The V and J genes are TRBV19 and TRBJ1-2; D uncertain. Trimming took 4 bases from V and 5 from J, leaving 17 bases between them. CDR3 length: 15 amino acids. Germline CDR1 is LNHDA and CDR2 is SQIVND (reference sequence). The CDR3 coding sequence is TGTGCCAGTAGTACCAGATTCCGGCGGAAGTATGGCTACACCTTC. This gives the protein CASSTRFRRKYGYTF.

This clonotype came up many times. V is TRBV27 and J is TRBJ2-7, with TRBD2 as a possible D gene (7 bases). CDR1 and CDR2 (germline): MNHEY, SMNVEV (reference sequence). This CDR3 contains 18 residues. V was trimmed by 0 bases and J by 2 bases, leaving 20 bases between them. The CDR3 DNA follows: TGTGCCAGCAGTTTATCCTCCGGTTGGGGGAGGGACACCTACGAGCAGTACTTC. This gives the protein CASSLSSGWGRDTYEQYF.

This clonotype was detected many times. The chain carries TRBV25-1 and TRBJ2-5, with a possible D match to TRBD2 (6 bases). The V end was cut by 0 bases, the J end by 5 bases, with 7 bases between. CDR3 length equals 13 residues. Germline V CDR1 and CDR2: MGHDK, SYGVNS. The CDR3 loop reads CASSEYGGETQYF. The DNA for the CDR3 is TGTGCCAGCAGTGAATATGGGGGGGAGACCCAGTACTTC.

This clonotype was observed many times. The chain recombines TRBV20-1 with TRBJ2-7; D is possibly TRBD1 or TRBD2 (6 bases each). In germline, CDR1 is DFQATT, CDR2 SNEGSKA (reference sequence). V was cut by 5 bases and J by 6 bases, with 20 bases left in between. The CDR3 loop spans 14 amino acids. DNA for the CDR3: TGCAGTGCTGACTGGGACACGCCGGAGGGCGAGCAGTACTTC. Translating gives CSADWDTPEGEQYF.

The chain employs TRBV12-3 or TRBV12-4 and TRBJ1-1; 7 bases agree with TRBD1. The CDR3 covers 12 residues. The junction had 6 bases not matched to a gene; V was cut back by 2 bases and J by 12 bases. CDR3 in DNA: TGTGCCAGCAGTTTAAGTGGACAGGCAACTTTCTTT. This translates into CASSLSGQATFF.

This chain connects TRBV6-1 to TRBJ2-7, with 9 bases aligning to TRBD1. V trimming: 3 bases; J trimming: 3 bases; junction bases outside the gene matches: 12. CDR3 length: 17 residues. Germline V gene data show CDR1 as MNHNS and CDR2 as SASEGT. In DNA form, the CDR3 reads TGTGCCAGCAGTGATTACGGGACAGGGCTCGACAACTACGAGCAGTACTTC. Encoded protein: CASSDYGTGLDNYEQYF.

On this clonotype itself: Mismatch with germline at one junction end may stem from a read error. The J gene is TRBJ1-2, the V gene TRBV2; 7 nucleotides line up with TRBD1. Germline CDR1 reads SNHLY; CDR2 reads FYNNEI. This CDR3 has 14 amino acids. DNA of the CDR3: TGTACCAGCGGTGAAGGGACAGCTAACTATGGCTACACCTTC. Translated, it gives CTSGEGTANYGYTF. The entire variable domain, with the rest obtained from reference TRBV2 and TRBJ1-2, is as follows: EPEVTQTPSHQVTQMGQEVILRCVPISNHLYFYWYRQILGQKVEFLVSFYNNEISEKSEIFDDQFSVERPDGSNFTLKIRSTKLEDSAMYFCTSGEGTANYGYTFGSGTRLTVV.

This clonotype was observed a few times. V gene TRBV3-1 combines with J gene TRBJ2-2; TRBD2 matches at 12 bases. The CDR3 extends over 16 amino acids. CDR1 is LGHDT, CDR2 YNNKEL, per germline (reference sequence). The trim removed 3 bases at V and 6 bases at J, leaving 5 bases unmatched. Written as DNA, the CDR3 is TGTGCCAGCAGCCATAACCGACTAGCGGGAGCCGGGGAGCTGTTTTTT. Amino acids: CASSHNRLAGAGELFF.

This clonotype was seen ten or more times. The rearrangement links TRBV6-5 to TRBJ1-1; tentative D call: TRBD1 (5 bases). Germline lookup yields CDR1 MNHEY and CDR2 SVGAGI. CDR3 size: 12 residues. Trimming left V 0 bases short and J 6 bases short, with 5 bases between. CDR3 in amino acids: CASSYSGAEAFF. CDR3 in DNA: TGTGCCAGCAGTTACTCGGGGGCTGAAGCTTTCTTT.

The sample holds many counts of this clonotype. This chain links TRBV5-5 with TRBJ2-7, with D hard to call. Germline V gives CDR1 SGHKS, CDR2 YYEKEE (reference sequence). CDR3 length: 11 amino acids. Trimming left V 7 bases short and J 3 bases short, with 8 bases between. CDR3 loop: CASVGFYEQYF. The DNA of the CDR3 is TGTGCCAGCGTAGGGTTCTACGAGCAGTACTTC.

The table lists this clonotype with a few counts. The rearrangement links TRBV18 to TRBJ2-7; unclear D gene. The CDR3 has 14 residues. The germline V gene has CDR1 KGHSH and CDR2 LQKENI. V gave up 0 bases and J gave up 3 bases, with 9 bases separating them. The CDR3: CASSPPQDHYEQYF. CDR3 DNA sequence: TGTGCCAGCTCACCACCGCAGGATCACTACGAGCAGTACTTC.

This clonotype was recorded at least ten times. The genes are TRBV7-9 and TRBJ2-7, with D perhaps given as TRBD1 or TRBD2 (5 bases each). The ends were cut back, 4 bases at V and 10 bases at J, with 17 bases in the middle. This CDR3 spans 13 amino acids. CDR1 and CDR2 (germline): SEHNR, FQNEAQ (reference sequence). This CDR3 reads CASSSARDPKQYF. Written as DNA, the CDR3 is TGTGCCAGCAGCTCCGCCCGGGACCCTAAACAGTACTTC. Complete variable domain (other parts from reference TRBV7-9 and TRBJ2-7): DTGVSQNPRHKITKRGQNVTFRCDPISEHNRLYWYRQTLGQGPEFLTYFQNEAQLEKSRLLSDRFSAERPKGSFSTLEIQRTEQGDSAMYLCASSSARDPKQYFGPGTRLTVT.